This T cell receptor (beta chain) was captured in a study of cytomegalovirus exposure and HLA in healthy donors. Study-level background: Of 350 to 400 genotyped donors, 81% grouped in the Caucasian-associated ancestry cluster.

The PCR had 60 Vbeta and 13 Jbeta primers. Produced via immunoSEQ multiplex PCR; TCRdb's table is partial and in-frame only. The table records 130,000 to 150,000 clones, about 79% of them present only once. A remark on this clone: Antigen specificity is unknown.

Broader study findings: Based on reports, TCR beta sequences accurately predicted HLA-A and HLA-B alleles for most subjects.

This clonotype was sampled from a man aged 40-55 years in good health and CMV-seropositive. What was sequenced was PBMCs.

This CDR3 reads CASSFLQGTYNEQFF. CDR3 DNA: TGTGCCAGCAGCTTTCTTCAGGGAACCTACAATGAGCAGTTCTTC. The gene calls are TRBV7-3 and TRBJ2-1; the D gene is possibly TRBD1 (5 bases). V was clipped by 3 bases and J by 2 bases, with 11 bases between them. CDR3 length: 15 amino acids. Germline CDR1 and CDR2: SGHTA and FQGTGA.